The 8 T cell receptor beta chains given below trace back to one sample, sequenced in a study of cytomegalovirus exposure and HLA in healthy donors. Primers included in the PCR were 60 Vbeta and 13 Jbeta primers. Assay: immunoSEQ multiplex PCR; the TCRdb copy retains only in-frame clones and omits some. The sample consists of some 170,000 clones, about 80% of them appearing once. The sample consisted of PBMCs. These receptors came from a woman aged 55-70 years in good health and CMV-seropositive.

The CDR3 loop is CASSLRGGYTF. The CDR3 region has the DNA TGTGCCAGCAGCTTACGGGGGGGCTACACCTTC. This rearrangement joins TRBV5-6 to TRBJ1-2; tentatively, D is TRBD1 (5 bases). CDR1 is SGHDT and CDR2 is YYEEEE in the germline V gene. The CDR3 has 11 amino acids. The V gene lost 2 bases and the J gene lost 8 bases, with 7 bases spanning the gap.

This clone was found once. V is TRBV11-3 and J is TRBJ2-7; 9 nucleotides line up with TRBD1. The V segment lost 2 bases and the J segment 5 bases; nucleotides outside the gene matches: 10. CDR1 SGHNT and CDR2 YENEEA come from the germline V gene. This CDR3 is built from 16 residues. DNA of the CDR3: TGTGCCAGCAGCTTAAATCCCGGACAGGGGATCCACGAGCAGTACTTC. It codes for CASSLNPGQGIHEQYF.

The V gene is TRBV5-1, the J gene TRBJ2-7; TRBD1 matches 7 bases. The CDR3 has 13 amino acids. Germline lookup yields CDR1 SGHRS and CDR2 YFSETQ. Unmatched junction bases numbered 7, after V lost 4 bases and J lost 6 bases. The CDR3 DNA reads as TGCGCCAGCAGCCTAGACAGGGTACCCGAGCAGTACTTC. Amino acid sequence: CASSLDRVPEQYF. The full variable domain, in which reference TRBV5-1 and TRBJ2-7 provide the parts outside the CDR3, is KAGVTQTPRYLIKTRGQQVTLSCSPISGHRSVSWYQQTPGQGLQFLFEYFSETQRNKGNFPGRFSGRQFSNSRSEMNVSTLELGDSALYLCASSLDRVPEQYFGPGTRLTVT.

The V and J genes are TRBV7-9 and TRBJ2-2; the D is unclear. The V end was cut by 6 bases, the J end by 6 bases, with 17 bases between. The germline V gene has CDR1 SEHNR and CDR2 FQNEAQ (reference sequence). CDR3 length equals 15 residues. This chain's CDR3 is CASRPPPAESGELFF. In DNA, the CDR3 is TGTGCCAGCAGGCCCCCGCCGGCGGAATCCGGGGAGCTGTTTTTT.

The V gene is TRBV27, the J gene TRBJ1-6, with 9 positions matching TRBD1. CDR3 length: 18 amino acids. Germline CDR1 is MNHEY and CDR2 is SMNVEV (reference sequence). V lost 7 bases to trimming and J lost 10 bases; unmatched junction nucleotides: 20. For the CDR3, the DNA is TGTGCCAGCACGAATCTAAGTGGCCGGGACAGGGTCCGATCACCCCTCCACTTT. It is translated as CASTNLSGRDRVRSPLHF.

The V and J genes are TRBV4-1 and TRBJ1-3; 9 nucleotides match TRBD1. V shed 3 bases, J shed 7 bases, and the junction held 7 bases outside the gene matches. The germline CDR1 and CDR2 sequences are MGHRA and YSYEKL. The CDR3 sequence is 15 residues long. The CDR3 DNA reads TGCGCCAGCAGCCAGGACAGGGGCGATTTGAACACCATATATTTT. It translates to CASSQDRGDLNTIYF.

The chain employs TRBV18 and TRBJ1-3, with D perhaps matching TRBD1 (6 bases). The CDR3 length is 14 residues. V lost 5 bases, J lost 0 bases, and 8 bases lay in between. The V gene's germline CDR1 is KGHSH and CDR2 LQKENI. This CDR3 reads CASSEDSSGNTIYF. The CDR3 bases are TGTGCCAGCTCAGAGGACAGCTCTGGAAACACCATATATTTT.

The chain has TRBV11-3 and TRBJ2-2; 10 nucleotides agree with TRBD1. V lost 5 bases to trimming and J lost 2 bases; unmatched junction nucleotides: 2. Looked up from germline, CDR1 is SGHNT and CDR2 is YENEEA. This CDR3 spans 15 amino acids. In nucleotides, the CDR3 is TGTGCCAGCAGCCGGGACAGGGGAAACACCGGGGAGCTGTTTTTT. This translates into CASSRDRGNTGELFF.